One sample yielded the 30 T cell receptor beta chains listed below, sequenced in a study of shared clonotypes between healthy human individuals. The repertoire was sequenced with immunoSEQ multiplex PCR; TCRdb's copy has only in-frame clones and lacks some. The sample holds approximately 2.1 million clones, approximately 93% seen once. Material: naive CD4+ T cells from PBMCs. Specified subset: CD45RA+ positively selected. These TCRs come from a man between 18 and 35 years old in good health. Some clones in this sample may be carry-over from other donors' samples.

This chain connects TRBV7-9 to TRBJ2-7; TRBD2 matches at 7 bases. Trimming cost V 0 bases and J 2 bases; bases outside gene matches: 4. CDR3 size: 15 residues. The V gene's germline CDR1 is SEHNR and CDR2 FQNEAQ (reference sequence). CDR3 protein: CASSLAASGAYEQYF. The CDR3 nucleotides read TGTGCCAGCAGCTTAGCGGCTAGCGGAGCCTACGAGCAGTACTTC.

The gene calls are TRBV4-1 and TRBJ1-1; D gene uncertain. The CDR3 is 16 amino acids. Trimming removed 1 base at V and 4 bases at J, with 16 bases between. The V gene's germline CDR1 is MGHRA and CDR2 YSYEKL. This CDR3 is CASSQVGRTGATEAFF. CDR3 in DNA: TGCGCCAGCAGCCAAGTGGGAAGAACGGGAGCCACTGAAGCTTTCTTT.

As regards this clone: The sample has other DNA sequences that encode this CDR3 too. The rearrangement joins TRBV9 to TRBJ2-1, with TRBD2 matching 7 bases. Per germline, CDR1 SGDLS and CDR2 YYNGEE. The CDR3 has 14 amino acids. With V trimmed by 1 base and J by 3 bases, 1 base remained unmatched. CDR3 in amino acids: CASSVLADYNEQFF. In DNA, the CDR3 is TGTGCCAGCAGCGTACTAGCGGACTACAATGAGCAGTTCTTC.

This sequence joins TRBV18 and TRBJ2-7; D call uncertain. CDR1 KGHSH and CDR2 LQKENI come from the germline V gene. This CDR3 has 13 amino acids. Trimming left V 4 bases short and J 8 bases short, with 15 bases between. As DNA, the CDR3 is TGTGCCAGCTCACGGGGTGTCGGGCGACAGCAGTACTTC. Protein sequence: CASSRGVGRQQYF.

The chain recombines TRBV13 with TRBJ2-2, with D perhaps matching TRBD1 (6 bases). In germline, CDR1 is PRHDT, CDR2 FYEKMQ (reference sequence). With 0 bases removed from V and 7 bases from J, the gap between germline ends came to 21 bases. The CDR3 sequence is 18 residues long. The CDR3: CASSLGRLSDRFDGELFF. CDR3 coding DNA: TGTGCCAGCAGCTTAGGGAGATTAAGCGACAGGTTCGACGGGGAGCTGTTTTTT.

The V gene is TRBV9, the J gene TRBJ1-4, with 10 bases matching TRBD1. There are 15 residues in the CDR3. Per germline, CDR1 SGDLS and CDR2 YYNGEE. V shed 4 bases, J shed 8 bases, and the junction held 8 bases outside the gene matches. DNA for the CDR3: TGTGCCAGCAGCTCCCGACAGGGGGCGGGGGAAAAACTGTTTTTT. Translation: CASSSRQGAGEKLFF.

This chain joins TRBV7-2 and TRBJ2-7; D call uncertain. This CDR3 region has 14 residues. Germline-derived CDR1 and CDR2 are SGHTA and FQGNSA. V was clipped by 5 bases and J by 5 bases, with 16 bases between them. CDR3 nucleotide sequence: TGTGCCAGCAGCCAATCTGTCGGTCTCCACGAGCAGTACTTC. Its protein product is CASSQSVGLHEQYF.

The J gene is TRBJ1-1, the V gene TRBV27, with D hard to call. The length of the CDR3 is 16 residues. The germline V gene encodes CDR1 MNHEY and CDR2 SMNVEV (reference sequence). V lost 0 bases and J lost 0, with 11 bases in between. This chain's CDR3 is CASSLSVRRVNTEAFF. In DNA, the CDR3 is TGTGCCAGCAGTTTATCGGTCCGTAGGGTGAACACTGAAGCTTTCTTT.

The CDR3 coding sequence is TGTGCCAGTTCCCCATGGATTGGGGGGCGTACGGCGAACACCATATATTTT. Translating it yields CASSPWIGGRTANTIYF. The chain employs TRBV18 and TRBJ1-3; a possible D gene is TRBD1 (6 bases). V lost 9 bases and J lost 7, with 28 bases in between. This CDR3 spans 17 amino acids. Germline CDR1 and CDR2: KGHSH and LQKENI.

The chain couples TRBV30 to TRBJ1-5, with 8 bases identical to TRBD1. The ends lost 0 bases at V and 6 bases at J; junction bases unmatched: 4. Per the germline V gene, CDR1 is GTSNPN and CDR2 is SVGIG (reference sequence). The CDR3 has 14 residues. The CDR3 nucleotides read TGTGCCTGGAGTGTCGGACAGGGAGCTCAGCCCCAGCATTTT. It specifies CAWSVGQGAQPQHF.

The chain uses TRBV19 and TRBJ1-2, with D tentatively TRBD1 (6 bases). Germline V gene sequence: CDR1 LNHDA, CDR2 SQIVND (reference sequence). The CDR3 is made up of 14 amino acids. Deletions cut 4 bases from V and 5 bases from J, with 14 bases between. This CDR3 is CASSKGGQPYGYTF. CDR3 in DNA: TGTGCCAGTAGTAAAGGCGGACAGCCTTATGGCTACACCTTC. Using reference TRBV19 and TRBJ1-2 for the parts outside the CDR3, the full variable domain is DGGITQSPKYLFRKEGQNVTLSCEQNLNHDAMYWYRQDPGQGLRLIYYSQIVNDFQKGDIAEGYSVSREKKESFPLTVTSAQKNPTAFYLCASSKGGQPYGYTFGSGTRLTVV.

This chain joins TRBV7-2 and TRBJ1-1; D perhaps matches TRBD1 (5 bases). Between the trimmed V and J ends, which lost 4 bases and 4 bases, there was a span of 10 bases. Germline V CDR1 and CDR2: SGHTA, FQGNSA. The CDR3 is 13 residues long. CDR3 in DNA: TGTGCCAGCAGCTCCCATAGGGGCACTGAAGCTTTCTTT. The encoded protein is CASSSHRGTEAFF.

This chain links TRBV4-1 with TRBJ2-7, with TRBD1 matching 8 bases. The germline gives CDR1 MGHRA, CDR2 YSYEKL. The CDR3 is 19 amino acids. V lost 3 bases to trimming and J lost 0 bases; unmatched junction nucleotides: 16. The CDR3: CASSQGWTGKPRSSYEQYF. The CDR3 DNA is TGCGCCAGCAGCCAGGGATGGACAGGGAAGCCAAGGAGCTCCTACGAGCAGTACTTC.

The rearrangement uses TRBV10-1 and TRBJ1-3; D not resolved. CDR1 and CDR2 from the germline V gene are WNHNN and SYGVQD (reference sequence). Trimming shortened V by 4 bases and J by 2 bases, and 21 bases separated the two germline ends. The CDR3 totals 18 residues. This CDR3 reads CASSGLVLGPKAGNTIYF. Written as DNA, the CDR3 is TGCGCCAGCAGTGGGCTTGTTCTGGGCCCTAAGGCTGGAAACACCATATATTTT.

The chain employs TRBV7-2 and TRBJ2-7; D ambiguous. The germline V gene has CDR1 SGHTA and CDR2 FQGNSA. With 4 bases removed from V and 7 bases from J, the gap between germline ends came to 14 bases. This CDR3 has 13 amino acids. Here the CDR3 reads CASSSQRLGEQYF. CDR3 bases: TGTGCCAGCAGCTCACAGCGCTTAGGGGAGCAGTACTTC.

Points on this clone: This specimen includes other DNA sequences encoding the same CDR3. This chain uses TRBV4-3 with TRBJ2-5, with 11 nucleotides matching TRBD2. Germline-derived CDR1 and CDR2 are LGHNA and YSLEER. CDR3 length equals 17 residues. The V gene end was trimmed by 1 base and the J gene end by 2 bases; junction bases not matched to a gene: 6. CDR3 bases: TGCGCCAGCAGCCAAGCTCGGGCTAGCGGGGGGCAAGAGACCCAGTACTTC. It is translated as CASSQARASGGQETQYF.

For this clone: The identical CDR3 is also encoded by other nucleotide sequences in the sample. V is TRBV27 and J is TRBJ2-6; 8 positions agree with TRBD1. The CDR3 has 15 amino acids. The germline CDR1 and CDR2 sequences are MNHEY and SMNVEV (reference sequence). Trimming removed 4 bases from V and 2 bases from J; junction bases left unmatched: 1. As DNA, the CDR3 is TGTGCCAGCAGTTCGACAGGGGCTGGGGCCAACGTCCTGACTTTC. It codes for CASSSTGAGANVLTF.

The chain has TRBV10-3 and TRBJ2-1; 12 positions agree with TRBD2. Germline V gene sequence: CDR1 ENHRY, CDR2 SYGVKD. This CDR3 comprises 17 residues. V was clipped by 0 bases and J by 8 bases; unmatched bases: 8. CDR3: CAISESRLAGGGDEQFF. For the CDR3, the DNA is TGTGCCATCAGTGAGTCGAGGCTAGCGGGAGGGGGTGATGAGCAGTTCTTC.

The rearrangement joins TRBV28 to TRBJ1-2; the D is unclear. V was pared by 5 bases and J by 8 bases, with 15 bases between. This CDR3 region has 13 residues. The germline V gene encodes CDR1 MDHEN and CDR2 SYDVKM. DNA of the CDR3: TGTGCCAGCAGTATGGACGGGTTTAGCGGCTACACCTTC. Translating gives CASSMDGFSGYTF.

V usage is TRBV2 and J usage is TRBJ2-7; no firm D call. Germline CDR1 reads SNHLY; CDR2 reads FYNNEI. The CDR3 covers 13 residues. Between the trimmed V and J ends, which lost 6 bases and 3 bases, there was a span of 12 bases. The CDR3 nucleotides are TGTGCCAGCAGCAGCGAACACTACTACGAGCAGTACTTC. Translating gives CASSSEHYYEQYF.

The J gene is TRBJ2-3, the V gene TRBV7-2, with D unclear. Germline CDR1 is SGHTA and CDR2 is FQGNSA. V lost 4 bases and J 14 bases, leaving 19 bases between the germline ends. CDR3 size: 13 residues. CDR3 sequence (DNA): TGTGCCAGCAGCTACGAACCCGGAACTGACGGGTATTTT. This encodes CASSYEPGTDGYF.

The genes are TRBV7-9 and TRBJ1-3; unclear D gene. The CDR3 sequence is 13 residues long. Trimming left V 1 base short and J 2 bases short, with 3 bases between. CDR1 SEHNR and CDR2 FQNEAQ come from the germline V gene (reference sequence). The CDR3 protein is CASSLDAGNTIYF. In DNA form, the CDR3 reads TGTGCCAGCAGCTTAGATGCTGGAAACACCATATATTTT.

V gene TRBV28 combines with J gene TRBJ1-2; D may be TRBD1 (5 bases). Trimming left V 7 bases short and J 1 base short, with 16 bases between. Germline-derived CDR1 and CDR2 are MDHEN and SYDVKM. This CDR3 contains 15 residues. This CDR3 is CASKLNRLFNYGYTF. The CDR3 nucleotides are TGTGCCAGCAAACTGAACAGGCTTTTTAACTATGGCTACACCTTC.

The chain is built from TRBV7-2 and TRBJ2-5; possibly TRBD1 or TRBD2 for D (5 bases each). Germline V CDR1 and CDR2: SGHTA, FQGNSA. CDR3 length: 15 residues. Trimming removed 0 bases at V and 5 bases at J, with 13 bases between. The CDR3: CASSLAWDLAETQYF. CDR3 DNA: TGTGCCAGCAGCTTAGCGTGGGACCTTGCGGAGACCCAGTACTTC.

The chain joins TRBV6-1 to TRBJ2-7; 7 positions match TRBD1. V gave up 2 bases and J gave up 4 bases; unmatched junction bases: 8. The CDR3 runs 15 residues. Looked up from germline, CDR1 is MNHNS and CDR2 is SASEGT. CDR3 sequence (DNA): TGTGCCAGCAGTGAATTTGGGACAGAGGTGTACGAGCAGTACTTC. Residues: CASSEFGTEVYEQYF.

The rearrangement uses TRBV6-5 and TRBJ1-2; 8 bases are a match to TRBD1. V was clipped by 6 bases and J by 8 bases; unmatched bases: 8. CDR3 size: 13 residues. Germline assignment: CDR1 MNHEY and CDR2 SVGAGI. Here the CDR3 reads CASSLGQGTGYTF. The DNA for the CDR3 is TGTGCCAGCAGCTTAGGACAGGGAACCGGCTACACCTTC.

CDR3 sequence: CASSSGQGANQPQHF. CDR3 sequence (DNA): TGCGCCAGCAGCTCGGGACAGGGGGCCAATCAGCCCCAGCATTTT. The chain couples TRBV5-1 to TRBJ1-5; TRBD1 matches 12 bases. CDR1 is SGHRS, CDR2 YFSETQ, per germline. The length of the CDR3 is 15 residues. The trim removed 3 bases at V and 3 bases at J, leaving 1 base unmatched.

The chain carries TRBV19 and TRBJ2-1; tentative D call: TRBD2 (6 bases). Trimming stripped 7 bases from V and 0 bases from J, with 10 bases between. CDR3 length equals 14 residues. The V gene's germline CDR1 is LNHDA and CDR2 SQIVND (reference sequence). CDR3 loop: CASTTTSSYNEQFF. CDR3 sequence (DNA): TGTGCCAGTACCACGACTAGCTCCTACAATGAGCAGTTCTTC. The entire variable domain, with the rest obtained from reference TRBV19 and TRBJ2-1, is as follows: DGGITQSPKYLFRKEGQNVTLSCEQNLNHDAMYWYRQDPGQGLRLIYYSQIVNDFQKGDIAEGYSVSREKKESFPLTVTSAQKNPTAFYLCASTTTSSYNEQFFGPGTRLTVL.

Only a few counts were recorded for this clone. Additional DNA sequences in this sample encode the identical CDR3. The chain uses TRBV7-3 and TRBJ2-7, with 13 bases identical to TRBD2. V lost 2 bases and J lost 6; bases outside the gene matches: 4. Germline values: CDR1 SGHTA, CDR2 FQGTGA. CDR3 size: 15 residues. The DNA for the CDR3 is TGTGCCAGCAGCTTAGGACTAGCGGGAGCTGGCGAGCAGTACTTC. It yields the protein CASSLGLAGAGEQYF.

This chain connects TRBV7-9 to TRBJ1-2; the D is unclear. Trimming took off 5 bases at V and 2 bases at J, with 18 bases between the two ends. The germline V gene has CDR1 SEHNR and CDR2 FQNEAQ (reference sequence). The CDR3 is 16 residues long. The DNA of the CDR3 is TGTGCCAGCAGCCCAAGTGGAGGACGGAGGAACTATGGCTACACCTTC. Amino acids: CASSPSGGRRNYGYTF. The variable domain in full, completed from reference TRBV7-9 and TRBJ1-2, reads DTGVSQNPRHKITKRGQNVTFRCDPISEHNRLYWYRQTLGQGPEFLTYFQNEAQLEKSRLLSDRFSAERPKGSFSTLEIQRTEQGDSAMYLCASSPSGGRRNYGYTFGSGTRLTVV.